This T cell receptor beta chain was found in a study of blood T cells in healthy people across ages. Study-wide points: Naive T cell percentage showed a strong correlation with TCR beta diversity.

Note on this clonotype: Its matching antigen is unknown.

Using a J-beta primer mix together with a sample-barcoded 5' primer, a second PCR was run for roughly 7 to 12 cycles. Template switching added a 12-random-nucleotide identifier to every cDNA molecule. MiXCR was run by TCRdb on the 5' RACE reads, yielding one entry per CDR3 protein. Of 1.5 million to 2 million distinct CDR3 sequences in the sample, 30% to 40% were seen once. The germline V gene encodes CDR1 SGHAT and CDR2 FQNNGV. Trimming cost V 6 bases and J 6 bases, with 11 bases left between them. CDR3 length: 12 amino acids. Per sample, a minimum of 6.5 million PBMCs were isolated. This TCR derives from a woman aged 25 to 39 in good health. The chain is built from TRBV11-2 and TRBJ1-1; D call uncertain. What was sequenced was blood. Written as DNA, the CDR3 is TGTGCCAGCAGAAAAGCCTCCCCTGAAGCTTTCTTT. Protein sequence: CASRKASPEAFF.